These T cell receptor beta chains were read from a single sample in a study of T cell responses to AZD1222 COVID-19 vaccine. Sequencing was performed with immunoSEQ multiplex PCR; in TCRdb, only in-frame clones are kept and a portion is missing. The table has 150,000 or so clones, roughly 90% seen once. The material sequenced was peripheral blood, taken on day 0 of MenACWY control vaccination. Every receptor here comes from an adult in good health. Each CDR3 is given with its conserved first and last residue. Fields, in order: clone size, D gene, V gene, J gene, CDR3 DNA, CDR3 protein. D genes are given only for firm matches. A row's size may be missing; if present it is once, few, many or a size class.

NA,NA,TRBV5-6,TRBJ1-2,TGTGCCAGCAGCTTTCGGGGAGGGTCGGGCTATGGCTACACCTTC,CASSFRGGSGYGYTF
NA,NA,TRBV27,TRBJ2-2,TGTGCCAGCACCCCCCGAAGGGCCACCGGGGAGCTGTTTTTT,CASTPRRATGELFF
NA,TRBD2,TRBV7-6,TRBJ2-5,TGTGCCAGCAGCTTAGCTGGAGTAGCGGGGACCTCCCAAGAGACCCAGTACTTC,CASSLAGVAGTSQETQYF
few,NA,TRBV29-1,TRBJ1-4,TGCAGCGTTGGATTGGGGCCTTCTGAAAAACTGTTTTTT,CSVGLGPSEKLFF
once,TRBD1,TRBV5-1,TRBJ1-1,TGCGCCAGCAGCCGAACACAGGGGAGTGGGACTGAAGCTTTCTTT,CASSRTQGSGTEAFF
NA,NA,TRBV5-1,TRBJ2-6,TGCGCCAGCAGCCTGGACAGAAACTCTGGGGCCAACGTCCTGACTTTC,CASSLDRNSGANVLTF
NA,TRBD2,TRBV7-3,TRBJ2-2,TGTGCCAGCAGCTTAACTCGCGATAGCGGGACCGGGGAGCTGTTTTTT,CASSLTRDSGTGELFF
once,NA,TRBV2,TRBJ2-3,TGTGCCAGCAGTGAGGGCGCAGATACGCAGTATTTT,CASSEGADTQYF
NA,NA,TRBV7-2,TRBJ1-2,TGTGCCAGCAGCTTAGTAGTGATTAAGTATGGCTACACCTTC,CASSLVVIKYGYTF
NA,TRBD1,TRBV5-4,TRBJ2-1,TGTGCCAGCAGCTCTACCGGGGACAGCAATGAGCAGTTCTTC,CASSSTGDSNEQFF
once,NA,TRBV19,TRBJ1-2,TGTGCCAGTAGTATAGTCCCCTCAAGGGGGTTTAACTATGGCTACACCTTC,CASSIVPSRGFNYGYTF
NA,TRBD2,TRBV19,TRBJ2-7,TGTGCCAGTAGTATGAAGGGACTAGCGGCAGCCTCCTACGAGCAGTACTTC,CASSMKGLAAASYEQYF
NA,TRBD1,TRBV7-9,TRBJ2-7,TGTGCCAGCAGCTTAGTGGGACAGGGGTACGAGCAGTACTTC,CASSLVGQGYEQYF
NA,TRBD1,TRBV6-5,TRBJ1-5,TGTGCCAGCAGTCCAACCGACAGGGTCAATCAGCCCCAGCATTTT,CASSPTDRVNQPQHF
NA,NA,TRBV10-2,TRBJ1-6,TGCGCCAGCAGTGTTGAGGGCAGGAATTCACCCCTCCACTTT,CASSVEGRNSPLHF
NA,NA,TRBV19,TRBJ1-1,TGTGCCAGTAGTTCTCGGACCCCTGACACTGAAGCTTTCTTT,CASSSRTPDTEAFF
NA,TRBD1,TRBV28,TRBJ1-5,TGTGCCAGCAGGGGGACAGGGGAGGGCAATCAGCCCCAGCATTTT,CASRGTGEGNQPQHF
once,TRBD2,TRBV11-2,TRBJ2-3,TGTGCCAGCAGCCCCCCGGGACTAGCTCTATATACGCAGTATTTT,CASSPPGLALYTQYF
NA,NA,TRBV6-2/TRBV6-3,TRBJ2-1,TGTGCCAGCAGTTCTCCGGGAGCCTCGAATGAGCAGTTCTTC,CASSSPGASNEQFF
NA,NA,TRBV7-6,TRBJ2-5,TGTGCCAGCAGCTTAGCGCCTAGGACCCAAGAGACCCAGTACTTC,CASSLAPRTQETQYF
NA,NA,TRBV30,TRBJ2-2,TGTGCCTGGAGTGCTAGCGTCGGGGAGCTGTTTTTT,CAWSASVGELFF
NA,TRBD1,TRBV7-2,TRBJ2-1,TGTGCCAGCAGCGACGGACAGGGTCGGCATGAGCAGTTCTTC,CASSDGQGRHEQFF